Listed below are T cell receptor beta chains from one sample, sequenced in a study of cytomegalovirus exposure and HLA in healthy donors. Profiled with immunoSEQ multiplex PCR; TCRdb holds only in-frame clones, not every one. The data hold some 120,000 clones, with around nine tenths observed a single time. The sample comprised PBMCs. These receptors originate from a woman aged 18-29 years in good health and CMV-seronegative. Each CDR3 is given with its conserved first and last residue. Each record gives: V gene, J gene, CDR3 length, clone size, D gene, CDR3 DNA, CDR3 protein. The D gene is left open where the match is weak. Clone size appears in some rows only: once, few, many, or a class for an expanded clone.

>TRBV6-5|TRBJ2-7|14|NA|TRBD1
TGTGCCAGCAGTTACCGACAGGGTTTGTACGAGCAGTACTTC
CASSYRQGLYEQYF
>TRBV6-6|TRBJ1-1|11|many|NA
TGTGCCAGCATTAGAGGACAGGAAGCTTTCTTT
CASIRGQEAFF
>TRBV12-5|TRBJ2-7|18|NA|TRBD1
TGTGCTAGTGGTTTGGATCCGAAGACCGGGACAGGGGAGCGCGAGCAGTACTTC
CASGLDPKTGTGEREQYF
>TRBV30|TRBJ2-1|13|NA|NA
TGTGCCTGGAGTCCCCGTCTGTTGTTTGAGCAGTTCTTC
CAWSPRLLFEQFF
>TRBV28|TRBJ1-4|17|NA|TRBD1
TGTGCCAGCAGTTTATCCGGGACAGGGGATGGACGTGAAAAACTGTTTTTT
CASSLSGTGDGREKLFF
>TRBV18|TRBJ2-7|15|NA|TRBD1
TGTGCCAGCTCACCCGGGACAGGTGTCTCCTACGAGCAGTACTTC
CASSPGTGVSYEQYF
>TRBV6-5|TRBJ1-2|16|once|NA
TGTGCCAGCAGTTACTCGACTAGGGGATTAAACTATGGCTACACCTTC
CASSYSTRGLNYGYTF
>TRBV6-5|TRBJ2-5|16|NA|NA
TGTGCCAGCAGTTACTCGGTACAGGGTGGGGAAGAGACCCAGTACTTC
CASSYSVQGGEETQYF
>TRBV6-6|TRBJ1-2|13|NA|TRBD1
TGTGCCAGCGGGGACAGGGTAAACTATGGCTACACCTTC
CASGDRVNYGYTF
>TRBV7-9|TRBJ1-5|15|NA|TRBD1
TGTGCCAGCAGCGCCCCAGGGGGGTCCAATCAGCCCCAGCATTTT
CASSAPGGSNQPQHF
>TRBV28|TRBJ1-2|15|NA|TRBD1
TGTGCCAGCAGTCCGGACAGGGGGCTGCGTCGTGGCTACACCTTC
CASSPDRGLRRGYTF
>TRBV7-9|TRBJ2-7|14|few|NA
TGTGCCAGCAGCCGATTCCCCAGGGAACACGAGCAGTACTTC
CASSRFPREHEQYF
>TRBV2|TRBJ2-3|14|NA|NA
TGTGCCAGCAGGGCTAGACGGAACACAGATACGCAGTATTTT
CASRARRNTDTQYF
>TRBV5-6|TRBJ1-2|17|NA|TRBD1
TGTGCCAGCAGCGCCCCGTTTACGGGACAGGGGTACTATGGCTACACCTTC
CASSAPFTGQGYYGYTF
>TRBV10-2|TRBJ1-1|13|NA|NA
TGCGCCAGCAGTCCCTCAGAGAACACTGAAGCTTTCTTT
CASSPSENTEAFF
>TRBV7-6|TRBJ2-3|15|NA|TRBD2
TGTGCCAGCAGCGTGACTAGCGGATTCACAGATACGCAGTATTTT
CASSVTSGFTDTQYF
>TRBV5-5|TRBJ1-4|13|NA|NA
TGTGCCAGCAGCCGTCGGGGGGATGAAAAACTGTTTTTT
CASSRRGDEKLFF
>TRBV11-1|TRBJ2-2|14|NA|NA
TGTGCCAGCGCCCCGGGGGACCTAACCGGGGAGCTGTTTTTT
CASAPGDLTGELFF
>TRBV7-2|TRBJ2-2|17|NA|TRBD2
TGTGCCAGCAGCTGGGGACTAGCGGGAGTAAACACCGGGGAGCTGTTTTTT
CASSWGLAGVNTGELFF
>TRBV25-1|TRBJ1-4|16|NA|TRBD1
TGTGCCAGCAGTGGCCCTCCGACAGGGCCGAATGAAAAACTGTTTTTT
CASSGPPTGPNEKLFF
>TRBV6-1|TRBJ1-6|15|NA|NA
TGTGCCAGCACCTCTCCACGGACAGTTACTTCACCCCTCCACTTT
CASTSPRTVTSPLHF
>TRBV7-2|TRBJ1-5|12|NA|NA
TGTGCCAGCAGCCCCTATGAACAGCCCCAGCATTTT
CASSPYEQPQHF
>TRBV9|TRBJ1-1|13|NA|NA
TGTGCCAGCAGCGTACAATGGCGGGGTGAAGCTTTCTTT
CASSVQWRGEAFF
>TRBV11-3|TRBJ1-2|13|once|NA
TGTGCCAGCAGCCCTAGCCGCCGGAGAAGCTACACCTTC
CASSPSRRRSYTF
>TRBV18|TRBJ1-4|14|few|TRBD1
TGTGCCAGCTCACCGGAGGACAGGCGAGAAAAACTGTTTTTT
CASSPEDRREKLFF
>TRBV11-2|TRBJ2-5|19|NA|TRBD2
TGTGCCAGCAGCTTCCACGCCGGGACTCCGAGCGGGGGAGAAGAGACCCAGTACTTC
CASSFHAGTPSGGEETQYF
>TRBV13|TRBJ2-7|12|NA|NA
TGTGCCAGCAGCTTTTTGAGAGACGAGCAGTACTTC
CASSFLRDEQYF
>TRBV5-6|TRBJ2-7|14|few|NA
TGTGCCAGCAGCCCTCCGCCGGGAAGCTACGAGCAGTACTTC
CASSPPPGSYEQYF
>TRBV7-6|TRBJ2-7|14|NA|NA
TGTGCCAGCAGCCCGACAGGAACTACCTACGAGCAGTACTTC
CASSPTGTTYEQYF
>TRBV9|TRBJ1-2|14|NA|TRBD1
TGTGCCAGCAGCGCGGGGACAGGGAACTATGGCTACACCTTC
CASSAGTGNYGYTF
>TRBV4-2|TRBJ1-2|15|NA|TRBD1
TGTGCCAGCAGCCAACGACAGGGGCTAGACTATGGCTACACCTTC
CASSQRQGLDYGYTF
>TRBV28|TRBJ1-2|13|few|NA
TGTGCCAGCAGTGCGGGGACCTTCTATGGCTACACCTTC
CASSAGTFYGYTF
>TRBV9|TRBJ2-1|16|NA|TRBD2
TGTGCCAGCAGCAAGAAAGCGGGGGGCCGCTACAATGAGCAGTTCTTC
CASSKKAGGRYNEQFF
>TRBV5-5|TRBJ2-1|16|NA|NA
TGTGCCAGCAGCTGGGACACCGAGGTGTGGTACAATGAGCAGTTCTTC
CASSWDTEVWYNEQFF
>TRBV11-3|TRBJ2-7|14|once|NA
TGTGCCAGCAGCTTATTAGCCAGGGACTACGAGCAGTACTTC
CASSLLARDYEQYF
>TRBV4-1|TRBJ2-7|14|NA|NA
TGCGCCAGCCGTAACAGGGTCTTAACCTACGAGCAGTACTTC
CASRNRVLTYEQYF
>TRBV6-4|TRBJ2-2|13|many|NA
TGTGCCAGCAGTGACACTAGCACCGGGGAGCTGTTTTTT
CASSDTSTGELFF
>TRBV2|TRBJ1-4|16|NA|TRBD1
TGTGCCAGCAGTGAAGGGGGGGGACAGGCTAATGAAAAACTGTTTTTT
CASSEGGGQANEKLFF
>TRBV15|TRBJ2-7|17|NA|NA
TGTGCCACCAGCAGAGATGTAGTCCGCGGGGTCTCCTACGAGCAGTACTTC
CATSRDVVRGVSYEQYF
>TRBV4-1|TRBJ2-1|14|NA|NA
TGCGCCAGCAGCCAAGATTGGTCCAGGAATGAGCAGTTCTTC
CASSQDWSRNEQFF